What follows describes a single T cell receptor (beta chain). Antigen: not known. The entry originates in a study of cytomegalovirus exposure and HLA in healthy donors. The donors formed part of the approximately 120-subject validation cohort, distinct from the roughly 700-subject first cohort. Findings of the study overall: The study found most TCR sequences rare, yet found some public TCRs in many donors. That first-cohort TCR clusters tended to co-occur in the 95 to 150 validation repertoires was found in a later analysis. Listed as cytomegalovirus-associated were 150 to 200 TCR beta chains.

CDR3 length: 13 amino acids. V lost 6 bases, J lost 0 bases, and 5 bases lay in between. Germline values: CDR1 ENHRY, CDR2 SYGVKD. TCRdb's copy holds only in-frame clones and misses some; the assay was immunoSEQ multiplex PCR. The sample lists about 240,000 clones; 75% to 90% were seen once. The sample was PBMCs. This receptor was obtained from a woman in her twenties or thirties in good health and CMV-seropositive. This chain connects TRBV10-3 to TRBJ2-2; D remains unclear. CDR3 in DNA: TGTGCCATCAGGCGGCCGAACACCGGGGAGCTGTTTTTT. Its protein is CAIRRPNTGELFF.